This entry is about one T cell receptor (beta chain). These data are taken from a study of technical replicates of blood from a handful of donors. From germline, CDR1 is MNHNY and CDR2 SVGAGI (reference sequence). This CDR3 spans 14 amino acids. Trimming at V came to 5 bases and at J to 5 bases, leaving 7 bases not matched to a gene. Measured with immunoSEQ multiplex PCR; TCRdb has only the in-frame clones, and not every one. The sample yields around 70,000 clones, approximately 93% seen once. The receptor was derived from a human donor in good health. What was sequenced was T cells isolated from PBMCs. The chain recombines TRBV6-6 with TRBJ1-2; 8 bases map to TRBD1. The CDR3 reads CASSPGQGQYGYTF. CDR3 coding DNA: TGTGCCAGCAGTCCTGGACAGGGACAGTATGGCTACACCTTC.